These 29 T cell receptor beta chains were all obtained from the same sample, sequenced in a study of cytomegalovirus exposure and HLA in healthy donors. PCR amplification relied on 60 Vbeta primers (plus 13 Jbeta primers). Only in-frame clones appear in the TCRdb table, and some are missing; sequencing was by immunoSEQ multiplex PCR. The table lists tens of thousands of clones, more than 65% of them singletons, with 18% in the top ten. The sequenced material came from PBMCs. These receptors all come from a man aged 65 to 85 in good health and CMV-seropositive.

CDR3 amino acids: CASSLVPRETQYF. The CDR3, as DNA: TGTGCCAGCAGCTTAGTACCACGGGAGACCCAGTACTTC. The chain combines TRBV7-6 with TRBJ2-5, with no clear D. CDR3 length: 13 amino acids. The germline CDR1 and CDR2 sequences are SGHVS and FNYEAQ. With 1 base removed from V and 5 bases from J, the gap between germline ends came to 8 bases.

The chain combines TRBV11-2 with TRBJ1-5, with D possibly matching TRBD1 (5 bases). The CDR3 sequence is 14 residues long. Germline assignment: CDR1 SGHAT and CDR2 FQNNGV. V dropped 2 bases and J dropped 6 bases, with 11 bases sitting between them. Written as DNA, the CDR3 is TGTGCCAGCAGCTTAACGCAGGGTGGTCAGCCCCAGCATTTT. Protein sequence: CASSLTQGGQPQHF.

The chain joins TRBV6-6 to TRBJ1-5; 7 nucleotides agree with TRBD1. Germline loops: CDR1 MNHNY, CDR2 SVGAGI (reference sequence). The V gene end was trimmed by 6 bases and the J gene end by 0 bases; junction bases not matched to a gene: 8. The CDR3 consists of 16 residues. CDR3: CASSTDRTYSNQPQHF. The CDR3 DNA reads as TGTGCCAGCAGCACGGACAGGACTTATAGCAATCAGCCCCAGCATTTT.

The chain employs TRBV6-6 and TRBJ2-4, with 7 nucleotides matching TRBD2. The CDR3 length is 13 residues. Germline V gene data show CDR1 as MNHNY and CDR2 as SVGAGI (reference sequence). Unmatched junction bases numbered 5, after V lost 10 bases and J lost 2 bases. DNA for the CDR3: TGTGCCACCCACGGGACTACCAAAAACATTCAGTACTTC. This gives the protein CATHGTTKNIQYF.

The chain has TRBV11-2 and TRBJ1-1; D is ambiguous. V lost 3 bases and J lost 7, with 9 bases in between. There are 12 residues in the CDR3. Per germline, CDR1 SGHAT and CDR2 FQNNGV. The CDR3 reads CASSLESFEAFF. CDR3 nucleotide sequence: TGTGCCAGCAGCTTGGAGAGCTTTGAAGCTTTCTTT.

DNA for the CDR3: TGTGCCAGCAGTTCCACAGGGGTGAGGACAGATACGCAGTATTTT. Translating it yields CASSSTGVRTDTQYF. The chain has TRBV28 and TRBJ2-3; 7 nucleotides line up with TRBD1. V lost 4 bases and J lost 3; bases outside the gene matches: 7. The CDR3 loop spans 15 amino acids. Germline values: CDR1 MDHEN, CDR2 SYDVKM.

This clone showed up just a few times. The chain couples TRBV6-5 to TRBJ1-5; 9 bases fit TRBD1. Germline CDR1 is MNHEY and CDR2 is SVGAGI. Germline trimming cut 1 base from V and 4 bases from J; bases unmatched to any gene: 5. The CDR3 consists of 16 residues. CDR3 in DNA: TGTGCCAGCAGTTACTACGGGACAGGGAATAATCAGCCCCAGCATTTT. Residues: CASSYYGTGNNQPQHF.

The chain links TRBV7-2 to TRBJ1-1; the match to TRBD1 covers 9 bases. V shed 4 bases, J shed 3 bases, and the junction held 12 bases outside the gene matches. The CDR3 is 17 amino acids. Germline CDR1 reads SGHTA; CDR2 reads FQGNSA. The CDR3 loop is CASSSSGTGISDTEAFF. In DNA, the CDR3 is TGTGCCAGCAGCTCTTCCGGGACAGGGATTTCGGACACTGAAGCTTTCTTT.

A remark on this clone: Germline and junction disagree at one end, which may indicate a read error. J is TRBJ2-1 and V is TRBV11-2; 11 nucleotides agree with TRBD2. The CDR3 is 15 amino acids. The V gene's germline CDR1 is SGHAT and CDR2 FQNNGV. CDR3 in DNA: TGTGCCAGCAGCCCCGGGACTAGCGGACTAAATGCGCAGTTCTTC. It is translated as CASSPGTSGLNAQFF.

This clone came up once. Here the CDR3 DNA reads TGTGCCAGCTCACCTTCAGCGGGGGGGGCCTACGAGCAGTACTTC. It is translated as CASSPSAGGAYEQYF. V and J are TRBV18 and TRBJ2-7, with 10 nucleotides matching TRBD2. The V gene's germline CDR1 is KGHSH and CDR2 LQKENI. The CDR3 runs 15 residues. J was trimmed by 2 bases and V by 3 bases; bases with no gene match: 4. Using reference TRBV18 and TRBJ2-7 for the parts outside the CDR3, the full variable domain is NAGVMQNPRHLVRRRGQEARLRCSPMKGHSHVYWYRQLPEEGLKFMVYLQKENIIDESGMPKERFSAEFPKEGPSILRIQQVVRGDSAAYFCASSPSAGGAYEQYFGPGTRLTVT.

This chain connects TRBV6-5 to TRBJ1-3; D is unclear. V lost 8 bases and J 2 bases, leaving 10 bases between the germline ends. The CDR3 runs 13 residues. CDR1 and CDR2 from the germline V gene are MNHEY and SVGAGI. CDR3 DNA: TGTGCCAGCCATACTCCAACTGGAAACACCATATATTTT. Protein product: CASHTPTGNTIYF.

The rearrangement links TRBV7-2 to TRBJ1-1; 9 bases agree with TRBD1. J lost 4 bases, V lost 2 bases, and 2 bases had no gene match. Germline loops: CDR1 SGHTA, CDR2 FQGNSA. The CDR3 covers 14 residues. CDR3 sequence: CASSLTGGGTEAFF. The DNA of the CDR3 is TGTGCCAGCAGCTTAACAGGGGGCGGCACTGAAGCTTTCTTT.

V and J are TRBV19 and TRBJ1-1; the match to TRBD1 covers 7 bases. The ends lost 7 bases at V and 4 bases at J; junction bases unmatched: 6. Germline CDR1 and CDR2: LNHDA and SQIVND (reference sequence). CDR3 length: 13 amino acids. Here the CDR3 reads CASIEGAGTEAFF. For the CDR3, the DNA is TGTGCCAGTATTGAGGGGGCGGGCACTGAAGCTTTCTTT.

This clone occurred a few times. The gene calls are TRBV6-6 and TRBJ1-4, with D hard to call. Germline V gives CDR1 MNHNY, CDR2 SVGAGI (reference sequence). The length of the CDR3 is 14 residues. Trimming left V 4 bases short and J 4 bases short, with 10 bases between. CDR3 loop: CASSSPRDNEKLFF. CDR3 sequence (DNA): TGTGCCAGCAGTTCGCCGCGGGATAATGAAAAACTGTTTTTT.

The chain carries TRBV9 and TRBJ1-2; possibly TRBD1 for D (6 bases). CDR1 and CDR2 from the germline V gene are SGDLS and YYNGEE. Between the trimmed V and J ends, which lost 0 bases and 3 bases, there was a span of 12 bases. The CDR3 runs to 15 residues. The CDR3 bases are TGTGCCAGCAGCGTAGCTAACAGGGACGACTATGGCTACACCTTC. Protein product: CASSVANRDDYGYTF.

The sample holds one count of this clone. CDR3 in amino acids: CASSPELAGELFF. CDR3 bases: TGCGCCAGCAGCCCGGAACTAGCGGGGGAGCTGTTTTTT. This sequence joins TRBV4-3 and TRBJ2-2; 7 bases line up with TRBD2. CDR1 is LGHNA, CDR2 YSLEER, per germline. This CDR3 has 13 residues. With 4 bases clipped from V and 8 bases from J, the junction kept 4 bases outside the gene matches.

CDR3 coding DNA: TGTGCCAGACCTGGACAGGGACAAAACTATGGCTACACCTTC. As protein: CARPGQGQNYGYTF. The chain joins TRBV2 to TRBJ1-2, with 8 bases matching TRBD1. Per the germline V gene, CDR1 is SNHLY and CDR2 is FYNNEI. V lost 9 bases to trimming and J lost 2 bases; unmatched junction nucleotides: 8. The CDR3 is made up of 14 amino acids.

The V call is TRBV19, the J call TRBJ2-5, with 7 nucleotides matching TRBD1. After removal of 3 bases from V and 2 bases from J, the junction contained 3 bases not matched to a gene. Looked up from germline, CDR1 is LNHDA and CDR2 is SQIVND (reference sequence). The CDR3 sequence is 14 residues long. CDR3 in DNA: TGTGCCAGTAGTATCTGGGGACAGCAAGAGACCCAGTACTTC. Translation gives CASSIWGQQETQYF. Looking up the rest from reference TRBV19 and TRBJ2-5 gives the full variable domain: DGGITQSPKYLFRKEGQNVTLSCEQNLNHDAMYWYRQDPGQGLRLIYYSQIVNDFQKGDIAEGYSVSREKKESFPLTVTSAQKNPTAFYLCASSIWGQQETQYFGPGTRLLVL.

V usage is TRBV2 and J usage is TRBJ2-7, with a weak D call TRBD2 (6 bases). The CDR3 length is 14 residues. V was pared by 10 bases and J by 0 bases, with 16 bases between. Per germline, CDR1 SNHLY and CDR2 FYNNEI. The CDR3 protein is CATQREAGSYEQYF. CDR3 sequence (DNA): TGTGCCACCCAAAGGGAGGCGGGCTCCTACGAGCAGTACTTC.

The chain combines TRBV14 with TRBJ2-1; possibly TRBD1 for D (5 bases). Germline CDR1 and CDR2: SGHDN and FVKESK. CDR3 length equals 15 residues. The V end was cut by 4 bases, the J end by 0 bases, with 10 bases between. The CDR3: CASSRRQSSYNEQFF. DNA for the CDR3: TGTGCCAGCAGCCGCCGACAGAGCTCCTACAATGAGCAGTTCTTC.

This chain links TRBV10-3 with TRBJ2-5, with D perhaps matching TRBD1 (6 bases). Germline CDR1 ENHRY, CDR2 SYGVKD. The CDR3 has 16 amino acids. Trimming pared 2 bases from V and 5 bases from J, leaving 18 bases between. CDR3 in amino acids: CAISERDTQGWETQYF. The CDR3 bases are TGTGCCATCAGTGAGCGGGACACCCAGGGTTGGGAGACCCAGTACTTC.

The V gene is TRBV14, the J gene TRBJ1-3; no clear D. The germline V gene encodes CDR1 SGHDN and CDR2 FVKESK. Trimming took off 1 base at V and 4 bases at J, with 5 bases between the two ends. The CDR3 length is 13 residues. Here the CDR3 DNA reads TGTGCCAGCAGCCAAGGACTGGGAAACACCATATATTTT. It encodes CASSQGLGNTIYF.

This clone has just one count. The V gene is TRBV9, the J gene TRBJ2-2; D is possibly TRBD1 (5 bases). Looked up from germline, CDR1 is SGDLS and CDR2 is YYNGEE. Trimming removed 1 base at V and 8 bases at J, with 12 bases between. The CDR3 has 14 residues. CDR3 amino acids: CASSVRSPGGELFF. The DNA for the CDR3 is TGTGCCAGCAGCGTACGATCCCCAGGGGGGGAGCTGTTTTTT. Complete variable domain (other parts from reference TRBV9 and TRBJ2-2): DSGVTQTPKHLITATGQRVTLRCSPRSGDLSVYWYQQSLDQGLQFLIQYYNGEERAKGNILERFSAQQFPDLHSELNLSSLELGDSALYFCASSVRSPGGELFFGEGSRLTVL.

V and J are TRBV6-5 and TRBJ1-6, with D possibly TRBD1 on 5 matching bases. Trimming took 6 bases from V and 10 from J, leaving 19 bases between them. Germline-derived CDR1 and CDR2 are MNHEY and SVGAGI. The CDR3 runs 15 residues. The CDR3 is CASSYQVGGKSPLHF. CDR3 nucleotide sequence: TGTGCCAGCAGCTACCAGGTTGGGGGGAAGTCACCCCTCCACTTT.

The V and J genes are TRBV29-1 and TRBJ2-7, with 9 bases that match TRBD1. The CDR3 loop spans 15 amino acids. CDR1 is SQVTM, CDR2 ANQGSEA, per germline. Trimming cost V 3 bases and J 7 bases; bases outside gene matches: 13. DNA of the CDR3: TGCAGCGTTGAGGGAGGCGGGACAGGGTGGCAAGAGCAGTACTTC. Translated: CSVEGGGTGWQEQYF.

V gene TRBV19 combines with J gene TRBJ1-5; D is uncertain. V gave up 4 bases and J gave up 4 bases, with 5 bases separating them. The CDR3 extends over 12 amino acids. CDR1 and CDR2 (germline): LNHDA, SQIVND (reference sequence). The CDR3 coding sequence is TGTGCCAGTAGTAATCAGAATCAGCCCCAGCATTTT. It codes for CASSNQNQPQHF.

The V and J genes are TRBV4-2 and TRBJ2-5; the match to TRBD2 covers 8 bases. The CDR3 spans 15 residues. V trimming: 1 base; J trimming: 1 base; junction bases outside the gene matches: 2. The germline V gene has CDR1 LGHNA and CDR2 YNFKEQ. CDR3 coding DNA: TGTGCCAGCAGCCAAGCCGGACTAGCCCAAGAGACCCAGTACTTC. This encodes CASSQAGLAQETQYF.

The chain has TRBV6-1 and TRBJ2-3; 13 nucleotides align to TRBD2. The CDR3 is 15 residues long. V shed 4 bases and J 3 bases; nucleotides not matched to a gene: 1. In germline, CDR1 is MNHNS, CDR2 SASEGT. CDR3 sequence reads: CASSGTSGRTDTQYF. CDR3 coding DNA: TGTGCCAGCAGTGGGACTAGCGGGAGAACAGATACGCAGTATTTT.

The chain combines TRBV6-5 with TRBJ2-7, with D maybe TRBD2 (5 bases). Germline CDR1 is MNHEY and CDR2 is SVGAGI. Between the trimmed V and J ends, which lost 6 bases and 2 bases, there was a span of 14 bases. The CDR3 runs to 14 residues. The CDR3 bases are TGTGCCAGCAGATACCGTGCGGGTCCCTACGAGCAGTACTTC. It codes for CASRYRAGPYEQYF.